The rows below give T cell receptor beta chains drawn from one sample of a study of blood T cell repertoires in COVID-19. The method was immunoSEQ multiplex PCR; TCRdb's version includes in-frame clones alone and lacks a portion of them. The table shows around 65,000 clones, with roughly 85% occurring only once. Sequencing input: peripheral blood. All receptors derive from a human donor in a cohort sampled during active COVID-19. Both conserved end residues are part of each CDR3. Fields, in order: J gene, V gene, clone size, D gene, CDR3 DNA, CDR3 protein. A D gene is named only where the DNA matches it firmly. Not all rows give a size; the values are once, few, many and, for expanded clones, a class.

j_call: TRBJ1-2; v_call: TRBV19; clone_size: .; d_call: .; cdr3_nt: TGTGCCAGTAGACCCAAGGGTCGGGGCGGGGACTATGGCTACACCTTC; cdr3_aa: CASRPKGRGGDYGYTF
j_call: TRBJ2-2; v_call: TRBV9; clone_size: .; d_call: TRBD2; cdr3_nt: TGTGCCAGCAGCGCCTGGGGCAGCGGGGGGAATTTCGGGGAGCTGTTTTTT; cdr3_aa: CASSAWGSGGNFGELFF
j_call: TRBJ2-3; v_call: TRBV5-1; clone_size: .; d_call: .; cdr3_nt: TGCGCCAGCAGCCGGACTACGAACACAGATACGCAGTATTTT; cdr3_aa: CASSRTTNTDTQYF
j_call: TRBJ1-5; v_call: TRBV2; clone_size: .; d_call: .; cdr3_nt: TGTGCCAGCAGTGAAATTCGGGGCAATCAGCCCCAGCATTTT; cdr3_aa: CASSEIRGNQPQHF
j_call: TRBJ1-2; v_call: TRBV7-2; clone_size: .; d_call: TRBD1; cdr3_nt: TGTGCCAGCAGCCGGACAGGGTTGGCAATCAACTATGGCTACACCTTC; cdr3_aa: CASSRTGLAINYGYTF
j_call: TRBJ1-1; v_call: TRBV28; clone_size: few; d_call: TRBD1; cdr3_nt: TGTGCCAGCAGGGCGTACAGGGGATTCACTGAAGCTTTCTTT; cdr3_aa: CASRAYRGFTEAFF
j_call: TRBJ1-2; v_call: TRBV11-2; clone_size: .; d_call: .; cdr3_nt: TGTGCCAGCAGCTTACAATGGGGGGGGCGCGATGGCTACACCTTC; cdr3_aa: CASSLQWGGRDGYTF
j_call: TRBJ1-3; v_call: TRBV11-2; clone_size: .; d_call: .; cdr3_nt: TGTGCCAGCAGCATGTCCCCTATCTCTGGAAACACCATATATTTT; cdr3_aa: CASSMSPISGNTIYF
j_call: TRBJ1-2; v_call: TRBV4-2; clone_size: few; d_call: .; cdr3_nt: TGTGCCAGCAGCCCCTTGGGGGGGAGTGCTGGCTACACCTTC; cdr3_aa: CASSPLGGSAGYTF
j_call: TRBJ2-5; v_call: TRBV28; clone_size: .; d_call: TRBD2; cdr3_nt: TGTGCCAGCAGTTTAGCCCCTAGCGGGGCGCAAGAGACCCAGTACTTC; cdr3_aa: CASSLAPSGAQETQYF
j_call: TRBJ2-2; v_call: TRBV7-9; clone_size: few; d_call: .; cdr3_nt: TGTGCCAGCAGCTCACGGACAGCCGGCACCGGGGAGCTGTTTTTT; cdr3_aa: CASSSRTAGTGELFF
j_call: TRBJ2-5; v_call: TRBV7-8; clone_size: .; d_call: TRBD2; cdr3_nt: TGTGCCAGCAGTCCTAGCGGGGGGGGCCTCCAAGAGACCCAGTACTTC; cdr3_aa: CASSPSGGGLQETQYF
j_call: TRBJ1-2; v_call: TRBV3-1/TRBV3-2; clone_size: .; d_call: TRBD1; cdr3_nt: TGTGCCAGCAGCCTAGGGACAGGGGGCGGGTGGGACTATGGCTACACCTTC; cdr3_aa: CASSLGTGGGWDYGYTF
j_call: TRBJ2-3; v_call: TRBV7-2; clone_size: .; d_call: .; cdr3_nt: TGTGCCAGCAGCTTTTCGGGGATCCGCACAGATACGCAGTATTTT; cdr3_aa: CASSFSGIRTDTQYF
j_call: TRBJ2-2; v_call: TRBV3-1/TRBV3-2; clone_size: .; d_call: .; cdr3_nt: TGTGCCAGCAGCCAAGAGAGAACCGGGGAGCTGTTTTTT; cdr3_aa: CASSQERTGELFF
j_call: TRBJ2-3; v_call: TRBV5-4; clone_size: .; d_call: TRBD2; cdr3_nt: TGTGCCAGCAGCTTGGCCGCGACTAGCGGATCAGATACGCAGTATTTT; cdr3_aa: CASSLAATSGSDTQYF
j_call: TRBJ2-2; v_call: TRBV7-2; clone_size: .; d_call: .; cdr3_nt: TGTGCCAGCAGTCCCGGGAGAGCGAACACCGGGGAGCTGTTTTTT; cdr3_aa: CASSPGRANTGELFF
j_call: TRBJ1-2; v_call: TRBV28; clone_size: .; d_call: TRBD1; cdr3_nt: TGTGCCAGCAGTTGGGGCCTGGGACAGGGTAGTGGCTACACCTTC; cdr3_aa: CASSWGLGQGSGYTF
j_call: TRBJ1-1; v_call: TRBV11-2; clone_size: .; d_call: .; cdr3_nt: TGTGCCAGCAGCCATAGACAGACCACGCGGACTGAAGCTTTCTTT; cdr3_aa: CASSHRQTTRTEAFF
j_call: TRBJ2-2; v_call: TRBV9; clone_size: .; d_call: .; cdr3_nt: TGTGCCAGCAGCGTCTCCCGCACGGGCGGGGAGCTGTTTTTT; cdr3_aa: CASSVSRTGGELFF
j_call: TRBJ1-2; v_call: TRBV5-6; clone_size: .; d_call: TRBD1; cdr3_nt: TGTGCCAGCAGCCTTCCTTTGTTAGGGACAGGCCGACAGGGTGGCTACACCTTC; cdr3_aa: CASSLPLLGTGRQGGYTF
j_call: TRBJ2-1; v_call: TRBV9; clone_size: .; d_call: .; cdr3_nt: TGTGCCAGCAGCGTAGCTAGCTACAATGAGCAGTTCTTC; cdr3_aa: CASSVASYNEQFF
j_call: TRBJ1-3; v_call: TRBV5-5; clone_size: .; d_call: .; cdr3_nt: TGTGCCAGCAGCTGGGACATTGGCTCTGGAAACACCATATATTTT; cdr3_aa: CASSWDIGSGNTIYF